The 2 T cell receptor beta chains listed next were all sequenced from one sample in a study of beta chain features in type 1 diabetes (dated by TCRdb to the late 2010s). These receptors have no known antigen. Library creation used the immunoSEQ multiplex PCR assay. The entire amount of isolated RNA was reverse transcribed using the High Capacity cDNA Reverse Transcription Kit, so the sequenced TCRB transcripts were expressed ones. TCRdb carries this immuneACCESS record with in-frame sequences only. Its versions omit some clonotypes, under half of them owing to an unresolved V gene in the studies checked, with the rest unexplained. The sample data list around 280,000 clones, and about 15% of these were observed just once. The top ten clones comprise 0.015% to 0.017% of the sample. Paper-wide results and their limitations: Type 1 diabetes patients showed a moderate but significant shortening of TCRB CDR3 length in all four CD4+ subsets.

Sequencing was performed on naive CD4+ T cells from blood. The cell subset or site label corresponds to: true naive CD4+ T cells. The source is a man younger than 30 with type 1 diabetes.

The chain uses TRBV19 and TRBJ2-3; TRBD2 might be the D (7 bases). The CDR3 contains 13 residues. The V end lost 11 bases, the J end lost 3 bases, and 15 bases lay between the germline ends. Per germline, CDR1 LNHDA and CDR2 SQIVND (reference sequence). The DNA for the CDR3 is TGTGCCGCAGGGGCTAGCGGAACAGATACGCAGTATTTT. Translation gives CAAGASGTDTQYF. Full variable domain (remainder filled in from reference TRBV19 and TRBJ2-3): DGGITQSPKYLFRKEGQNVTLSCEQNLNHDAMYWYRQDPGQGLRLIYYSQIVNDFQKGDIAEGYSVSREKKESFPLTVTSAQKNPTAFYLCAAGASGTDTQYFGPGTRLTVL.

The rearrangement joins TRBV4-2 to TRBJ1-2; 10 bases are a match to TRBD1. V dropped 0 bases and J dropped 7; count of bases not matched to a gene: 5. Germline V gene lookup returns CDR1 LGHNA and CDR2 YNFKEQ. The CDR3 is made up of 15 amino acids. CDR3 region: CASSQDRQGAPGYTF. The CDR3 nucleotides read TGTGCCAGCAGCCAAGACAGACAGGGGGCTCCTGGCTACACCTTC.